This TCR beta chain emerged from a study of regulatory T cells in long-lasting Graves disease. In the study overall: More than 5 years of antithyroid drugs with positive TSH receptor antibodies defined persistent Graves' disease. Broader study findings: Favoring TRBV28, TRBJ1-2 and TRBJ2-5 was a feature seen in persistent disease. Patients with persistent Graves' had lower TCR diversity than newly diagnosed patients.

Time point reported: persistent/refractory GD, antithyroid drugs over 5 years with positive TRAb. The TCR library was made from RNA that had been extracted from PBMCs in TRIzol. Germline loops: CDR1 MDHEN, CDR2 SYDVKM. The CDR3 loop spans 15 amino acids. V was clipped by 6 bases and J by 2 bases, with 14 bases between them. Construction of TCR beta libraries relied on iRepertoire HTBI primers and on Arm-PCR targeting CDR3 regions. Source study methods: Gene usage covered approximately 65 TRBV and roughly 13 TRBJ segments. TCRdb independently ran MiXCR on the multiplex PCR reads; one entry per CDR3 protein. For this entry, the V and J calls and clone size follow TCRdb and not the study's own pipeline. The sample lists a few hundred thousand distinct CDR3 sequences, roughly 25% occurring once. A word on this clonotype: Its cognate antigen is unknown.

J is TRBJ2-1 and V is TRBV28; no definite D call. The clonotype comes from a woman aged 40 to 50 with Graves disease. This specimen was peripheral blood mononuclear cells (PBMCs), taken when the disease was refractory, from a patient treated with antithyroid drugs. The CDR3 is CASRQTQATYNEQFF. In nucleotides, the CDR3 is TGTGCCAGCAGGCAAACACAAGCTACCTACAATGAGCAGTTCTTC.